This TCR beta chain derives from a study of CD8+ T cells in alopecia areata. Study background: At a dose of 5 to 10 mg twice daily, oral tofacitinib was given to treated patients.

It was cDNA, reverse transcribed from extracted RNA, that served as the sequencing template. Clones were sequenced by immunoSEQ multiplex PCR, and TCRdb holds only the in-frame ones, with some missing. The sample carries 110,000 to 150,000 clones, roughly 61% recorded once. For this clone: Other DNA sequences in the sample encode the same CDR3.

V lost 0 bases and J lost 6, with 2 bases in between. CDR1 is SQVTM, CDR2 ANQGSEA, per germline. The CDR3 extends over 10 amino acids. The chain joins TRBV29-1 to TRBJ1-2; no firm D call. This TCR was recovered from a human donor with alopecia areata. The specimen comprised CD4+ T cells sorted from blood, sampled at week 0. The chain's CDR3 is CSVEENGYTF. The CDR3 region has the DNA TGCAGCGTTGAAGAAAATGGCTACACCTTC.